This T cell receptor (beta chain) was retrieved from a study of shared clonotypes between healthy human individuals. Study-level background: In total, the donors were two women and three men aged 18 to 49. Study conclusions and caveats: Rarefaction curves obtained for sorted subsets showed sequencing incomplete despite large depth.

Method: immunoSEQ multiplex PCR; TCRdb's copy keeps in-frame clones and lacks some. Among about 2,500,000 clones listed, around nine tenths were seen once. The germline V and J ends were trimmed by 3 bases and 6 bases, with 14 bases remaining between them. The CDR3 spans 14 residues. CDR1 ENHRY and CDR2 SYGVKD come from the germline V gene. For this clone: Its antigen is not identified.

The clonotype comes from a man aged 18 to 35 in good health. The rearrangement links TRBV10-3 to TRBJ1-1, with a weak D call TRBD1 (5 bases). Material: naive CD4+ T cells sorted from blood. Noted subset: CD45RA+ positively selected. The CDR3 is CAISEAQGDAEAFF. The CDR3 nucleotides are TGTGCCATCAGTGAAGCCCAGGGCGACGCTGAAGCTTTCTTT.